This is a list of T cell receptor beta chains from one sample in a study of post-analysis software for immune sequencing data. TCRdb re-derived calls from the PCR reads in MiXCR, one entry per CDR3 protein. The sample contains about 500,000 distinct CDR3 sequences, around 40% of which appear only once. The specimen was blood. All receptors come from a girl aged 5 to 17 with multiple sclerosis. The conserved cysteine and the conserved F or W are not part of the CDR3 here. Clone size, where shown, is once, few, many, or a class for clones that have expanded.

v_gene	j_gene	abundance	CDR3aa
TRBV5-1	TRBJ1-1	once	ASSARCTEAF
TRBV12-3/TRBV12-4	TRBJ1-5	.	ASRTGDNQPQH
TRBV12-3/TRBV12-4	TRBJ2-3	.	ASSPGQGSADAQY
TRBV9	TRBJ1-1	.	ASSASDREAF
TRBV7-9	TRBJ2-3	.	ASSALGQGNERVTQY
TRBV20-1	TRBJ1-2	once	SARAGWGDYGYT
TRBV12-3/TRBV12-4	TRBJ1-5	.	ASSTNLSNQPQH
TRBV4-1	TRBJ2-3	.	ASSQGKNADTQY
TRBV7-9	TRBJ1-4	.	ASSATGGLEKLF
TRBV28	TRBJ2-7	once	ASSPPTSGSAEQY
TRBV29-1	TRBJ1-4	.	SVEGSDEKLF
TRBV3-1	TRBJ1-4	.	ASSQADEKLF
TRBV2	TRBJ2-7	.	AIAANPYEQY
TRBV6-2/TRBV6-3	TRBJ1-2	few	ASSRVFGYT
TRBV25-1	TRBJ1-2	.	ASRGGATGYGYT
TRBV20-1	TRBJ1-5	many	SARAGNQPQH
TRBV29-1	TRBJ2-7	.	SVESRGTYEQY
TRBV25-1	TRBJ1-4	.	ASSDRQGVFEKLF
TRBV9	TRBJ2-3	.	ASSVGGPQSTDTQY
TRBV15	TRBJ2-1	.	ATSREAGVYYNEQF